This is a list of T cell receptor beta chains from one sample in a study of early T cells in non-severe SARS-CoV-2 infection. One entry per CDR3 protein, called by TCRdb with MiXCR from the 5' RACE reads. The data hold under 85,000 distinct CDR3 sequences, with about 14% observed a single time. What was sequenced was whole blood. The receptors originated from an adult who was a healthcare worker with PCR-confirmed SARS-CoV-2 infection or an uninfected control (not recorded which). Both conserved end residues are part of each CDR3. Each record gives: J gene, V gene, CDR3 protein.

TRBJ1-5,TRBV4-1,CASSQTTGQGRNQPQHF
TRBJ1-3,TRBV29-1,CSVGDFSGNTIYF
TRBJ2-1,TRBV28,CASTGGYNEQFF
TRBJ1-2,TRBV4-2,CASSQGGQGEGVIYGYTF
TRBJ1-6,TRBV12-3/TRBV12-4,CASSLTPQPLHF
TRBJ1-6,TRBV29-1,CSVATGTGDSPLHF
TRBJ2-2,TRBV20-1,CSAPTSGGQAGELFF
TRBJ2-7,TRBV11-2,CASSLSIHQYEQYF
TRBJ1-2,TRBV6-5,CASRPRGGYGYTF
TRBJ2-1,TRBV11-3,CASSLTSGGYYNEQFF
TRBJ2-7,TRBV7-2,CASSHTYEQYF